This TCR beta chain was retrieved from a study of OX40 agonist ivuxolimab in advanced cancers. For the study at large: A history of anti-PD-1, anti-PD-L1 or anti-CTLA-4 therapy was acceptable, and approximately 41% had some.

This clone was seen only a few times. Its antigen is unidentified. Assay used: immunoSEQ multiplex PCR; TCRdb lists only in-frame clones, some missing. The sample has roughly 71,000 clones, 65% to 90% seen once. Broader study findings: By week 6 at 0.1 to 3.0 mg/kg, blood CD4+ and CD8+ T cells had expanded clonally. There were, on average, more expanded clones in CD8+ T cells than in CD4+.

The receptor was isolated from an adult with an advanced solid tumor such as melanoma, head and neck, liver or kidney cancer. The sample in question was CD4+ or CD8+ T cells sorted from blood, obtained in a trial of the OX40 agonist ivuxolimab.

This chain's CDR3 is CASSESVGTGNTIYF. The CDR3 DNA sequence: TGTGCCAGTAGCGAATCGGTCGGGACTGGAAACACCATATATTTT. The chain couples TRBV19 to TRBJ1-3; no reliable D call. Germline loops: CDR1 LNHDA, CDR2 SQIVND (reference sequence). Trimming stripped 6 bases from V and 2 bases from J, with 14 bases between. The CDR3 covers 15 residues.